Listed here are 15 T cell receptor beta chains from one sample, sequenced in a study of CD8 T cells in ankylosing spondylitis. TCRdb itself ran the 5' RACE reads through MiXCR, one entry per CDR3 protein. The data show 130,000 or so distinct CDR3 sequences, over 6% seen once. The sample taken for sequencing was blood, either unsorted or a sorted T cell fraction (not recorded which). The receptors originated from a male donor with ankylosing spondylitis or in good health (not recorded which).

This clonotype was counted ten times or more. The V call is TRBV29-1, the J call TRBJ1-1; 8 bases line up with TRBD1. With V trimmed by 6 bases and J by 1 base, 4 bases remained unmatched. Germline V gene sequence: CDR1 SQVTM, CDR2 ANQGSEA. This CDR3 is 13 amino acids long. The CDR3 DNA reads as TGCAGCGTCCAGGGGGCGCGGAACACTGAAGCTTTCTTT. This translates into CSVQGARNTEAFF.

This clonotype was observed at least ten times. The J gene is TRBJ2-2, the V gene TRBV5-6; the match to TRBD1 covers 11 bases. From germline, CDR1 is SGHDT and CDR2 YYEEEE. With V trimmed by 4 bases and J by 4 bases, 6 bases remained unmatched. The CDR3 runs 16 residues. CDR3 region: CASSTTGTGGTGELFF. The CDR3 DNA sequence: TGTGCCAGCAGCACAACCGGGACAGGGGGCACCGGGGAGCTGTTTTTT.

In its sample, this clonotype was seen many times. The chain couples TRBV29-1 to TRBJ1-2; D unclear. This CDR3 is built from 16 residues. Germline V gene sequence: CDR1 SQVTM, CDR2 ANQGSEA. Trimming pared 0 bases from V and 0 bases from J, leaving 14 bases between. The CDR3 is CSVEDRRNPPNYGYTF. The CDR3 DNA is TGCAGCGTTGAAGATCGTCGGAATCCTCCTAACTATGGCTACACCTTC.

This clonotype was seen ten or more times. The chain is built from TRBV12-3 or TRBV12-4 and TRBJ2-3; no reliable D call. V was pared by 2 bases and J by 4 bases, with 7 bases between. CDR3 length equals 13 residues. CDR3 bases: TGTGCCAGCAGTTTAAAGAACCCAGATACGCAGTATTTT. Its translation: CASSLKNPDTQYF.

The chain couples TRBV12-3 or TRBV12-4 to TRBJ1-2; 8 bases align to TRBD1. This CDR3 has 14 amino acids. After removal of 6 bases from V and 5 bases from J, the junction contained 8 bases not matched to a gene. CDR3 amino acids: CASSRRDRTYGYTF. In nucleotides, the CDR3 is TGTGCCAGCAGCCGACGGGACAGGACTTATGGCTACACCTTC.

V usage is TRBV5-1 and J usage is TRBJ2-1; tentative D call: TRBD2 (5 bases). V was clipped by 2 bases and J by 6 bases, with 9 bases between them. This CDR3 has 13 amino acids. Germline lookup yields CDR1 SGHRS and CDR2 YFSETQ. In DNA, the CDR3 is TGCGCCAGCAGCTTCGGGGTCTCCAATGAGCAGTTCTTC. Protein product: CASSFGVSNEQFF.

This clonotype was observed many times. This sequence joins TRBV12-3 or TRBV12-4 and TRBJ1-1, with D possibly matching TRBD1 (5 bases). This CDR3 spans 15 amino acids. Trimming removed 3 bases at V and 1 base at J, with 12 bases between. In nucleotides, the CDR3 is TGTGCCAGCAGTTTGCCCGGGGCGGGGAACACTGAAGCTTTCTTT. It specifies CASSLPGAGNTEAFF.

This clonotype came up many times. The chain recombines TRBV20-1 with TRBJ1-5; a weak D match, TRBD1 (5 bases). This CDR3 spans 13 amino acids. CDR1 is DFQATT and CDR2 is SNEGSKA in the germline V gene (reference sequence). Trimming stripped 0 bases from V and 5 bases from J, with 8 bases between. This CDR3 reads CSARDRGDQPQHF. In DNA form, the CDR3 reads TGCAGTGCTAGAGATCGGGGGGATCAGCCCCAGCATTTT.

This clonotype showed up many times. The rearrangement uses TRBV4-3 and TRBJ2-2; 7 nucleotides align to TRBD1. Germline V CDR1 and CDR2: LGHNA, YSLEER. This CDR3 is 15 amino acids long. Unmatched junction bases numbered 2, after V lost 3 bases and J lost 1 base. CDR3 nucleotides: TGCGCCAGCAGCCATGGGACAGAGAACACCGGGGAGCTGTTTTTT. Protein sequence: CASSHGTENTGELFF.

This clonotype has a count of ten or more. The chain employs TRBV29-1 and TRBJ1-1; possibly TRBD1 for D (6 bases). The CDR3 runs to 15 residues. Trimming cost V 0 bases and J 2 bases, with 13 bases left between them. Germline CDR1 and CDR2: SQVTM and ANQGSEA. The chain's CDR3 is CSVEDHRDNNTEAFF. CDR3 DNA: TGCAGCGTTGAAGATCATCGGGACAACAACACTGAAGCTTTCTTT.

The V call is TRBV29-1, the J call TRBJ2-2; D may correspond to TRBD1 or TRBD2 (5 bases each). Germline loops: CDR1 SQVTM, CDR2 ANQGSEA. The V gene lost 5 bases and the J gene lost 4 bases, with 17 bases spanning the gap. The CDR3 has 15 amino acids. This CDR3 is CSVNGGSGGTGELFF. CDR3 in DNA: TGCAGCGTTAATGGGGGAAGCGGTGGCACCGGGGAGCTGTTTTTT.

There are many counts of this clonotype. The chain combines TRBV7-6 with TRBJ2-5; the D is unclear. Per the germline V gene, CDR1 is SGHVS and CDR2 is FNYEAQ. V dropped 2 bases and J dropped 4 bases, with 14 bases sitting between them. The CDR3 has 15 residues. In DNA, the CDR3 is TGTGCCAGCAGCTTAAAAATCGCGGCCCGAGAGACCCAGTACTTC. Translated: CASSLKIAARETQYF.

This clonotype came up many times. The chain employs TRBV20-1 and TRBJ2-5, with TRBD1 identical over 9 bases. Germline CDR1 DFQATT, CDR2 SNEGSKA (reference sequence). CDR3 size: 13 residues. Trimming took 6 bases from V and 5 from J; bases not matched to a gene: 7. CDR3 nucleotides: TGCAGTGCCGCCGATACAGGGGGCGAGACCCAGTACTTC. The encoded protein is CSAADTGGETQYF.

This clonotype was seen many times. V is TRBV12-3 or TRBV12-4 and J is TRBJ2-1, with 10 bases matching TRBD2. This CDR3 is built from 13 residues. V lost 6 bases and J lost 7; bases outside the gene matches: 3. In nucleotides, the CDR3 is TGTGCCAGCAGATCTAGCGGGAGAAATGAGCAGTTCTTC. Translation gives CASRSSGRNEQFF.

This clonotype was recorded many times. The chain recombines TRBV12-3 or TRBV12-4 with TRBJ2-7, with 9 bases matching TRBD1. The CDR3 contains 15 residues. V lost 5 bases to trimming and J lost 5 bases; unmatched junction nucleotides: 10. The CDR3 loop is CASSPRRDRAHEQYF. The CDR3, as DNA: TGTGCCAGCAGTCCAAGAAGGGACAGGGCCCACGAGCAGTACTTC.